A selection of T cell receptor beta chains follows, all from one sample in a study of T-cell memory formation after mild COVID-19. TCRdb reprocessed the 5' RACE reads via MiXCR and lists one record per CDR3 protein. The table has around 150,000 distinct CDR3 sequences, around a tenth seen once; the top ten hold less than 4%. Material for sequencing was PBMCs or a T cell subset sorted from them (not recorded which). These receptors were collected from a man younger than 35 who had mild COVID-19 (a few samples of this study predate the infection). Cell type and time point are not known. CDR3s include the opening cysteine and the closing phenylalanine or tryptophan. A D gene is named only where the DNA matches it firmly. Clone size is not always given. Where it is, it says once, few, many or a class for expanded clones.

>NA|TRBJ1-4|TRBV20-1|NA
TGCAGTGCTGGACCGGGGGAGATGAGTGAAAAACTGTTTTTT
CSAGPGEMSEKLFF
>many|TRBJ1-2|TRBV7-2|NA
TGTGCCAGCAGCTTCTCGGCAGGGGACGGCTACACCTTC
CASSFSAGDGYTF
>few|TRBJ1-6|TRBV4-3|TRBD1
TGCGCCAGCAGCCAAGATCATGACCGGGACAGGGGTTCACCCCTCCACTTT
CASSQDHDRDRGSPLHF
>NA|TRBJ1-1|TRBV5-1|NA
TGCGCCAGCAGCTTGGGTATATTCGACTGGGGAGCTTTCTTT
CASSLGIFDWGAFF
>NA|TRBJ1-5|TRBV6-2/TRBV6-3|TRBD1
TGTGCCAGCAGCCGACAGGGGCATAGTCAGCCCCAGCATTTT
CASSRQGHSQPQHF
>NA|TRBJ2-1|TRBV4-1|NA
TGCGCCAGCAGCCAAGGCCGAAACAGGGAAAATGAGCAGTTCTTC
CASSQGRNRENEQFF
>few|TRBJ1-5|TRBV27|NA
TGTGCCAGCAGTTTTAGGGCCAGAAACAATCAGCCCCAGCATTTT
CASSFRARNNQPQHF
>many|TRBJ2-5|TRBV7-3|NA
TGTGCCAGCAGCTCAGGGGTAGGAGAGACCCAGTACTTC
CASSSGVGETQYF
>few|TRBJ2-3|TRBV10-3|NA
TGTGCCATCAGTAACCCCACGGGCTTAGTGGCCACAGATACGCAGTATTTT
CAISNPTGLVATDTQYF
>NA|TRBJ2-3|TRBV4-1|NA
TGCGCCAGCAGCCACCAACTGGGAGTCCCAGATACGCAGTATTTT
CASSHQLGVPDTQYF
>few|TRBJ2-6|TRBV20-1|TRBD1
TGCAGTGCTAGGGAAGAGACAGGGATTGGGGCCAACGTCCTGACTTTC
CSAREETGIGANVLTF
>few|TRBJ2-5|TRBV6-5|TRBD1
TGTGCCAGCAGTCAAGCGGGACAGGGACACCAAGAGACCCAGTACTTC
CASSQAGQGHQETQYF
>few|TRBJ1-2|TRBV7-2|NA
TGTGCCAGCAGCTTAGCTGGGTGGGGCGGCTATGGCTACACCTTC
CASSLAGWGGYGYTF
>few|TRBJ2-7|TRBV5-1|TRBD1
TGCGCCAGCAGCATAGGGACAGTAAGCTCCTACGAGCAGTACTTC
CASSIGTVSSYEQYF
>few|TRBJ2-3|TRBV7-7|NA
TGTGCTAGCAGCCCGACAGTTCTCACAGATACGCAGTATTTT
CASSPTVLTDTQYF
>NA|TRBJ2-3|TRBV12-3/TRBV12-4|NA
TGTGCCAGCAGTCAAGTTAAATGGGTGGGGGATACGCAGTATTTT
CASSQVKWVGDTQYF
>NA|TRBJ2-6|TRBV11-2|TRBD2
TGTGCCAGCAGCTTAATGCTAGCGGGGGGTGCTGGGGCCAACGTCCTGACTTTC
CASSLMLAGGAGANVLTF
>NA|TRBJ1-3|TRBV5-1|NA
TGCGCCAGCAGCTTAATCCCCGCCTCTGGAAACACCATATATTTT
CASSLIPASGNTIYF
>few|TRBJ2-5|TRBV6-1|NA
TGTGCCAGCACCCTCTACTCGCAAGAGACCCAGTACTTC
CASTLYSQETQYF
>NA|TRBJ2-2|TRBV5-1|NA
TGCGCCAGCAGGACGGACTCGAACACCGGGGAGCTGTTTTTT
CASRTDSNTGELFF
>NA|TRBJ1-2|TRBV29-1|NA
TGCAGCGTTGTAGGGGATGAGTATGGCTACACCTTC
CSVVGDEYGYTF
>many|TRBJ2-7|TRBV6-5|TRBD2
TGTGCCAGCAACCCTCGGGGGGATAGCTACGAGCAGTACTTC
CASNPRGDSYEQYF
>NA|TRBJ2-1|TRBV5-1|NA
TGCGCCAGCAGCCCGACGACAGACTCCTACAATGAGCAGTTCTTC
CASSPTTDSYNEQFF
>NA|TRBJ2-1|TRBV5-6|TRBD2
TGTGCCAGCAGCTTGTCCAGCGGGGGGAACTACAATGAGCAGTTCTTC
CASSLSSGGNYNEQFF
>many|TRBJ1-1|TRBV7-9|NA
TGTGCCAGCAGCTTAAACGCCGGGGAAACTGAAGCTTTCTTT
CASSLNAGETEAFF
>many|TRBJ2-3|TRBV7-2|TRBD2
TGTGCCAGCAGCCGAGGGCCTAGCGGGACGGGAGATACGCAGTATTTT
CASSRGPSGTGDTQYF
>few|TRBJ1-1|TRBV4-3|NA
TGCGCCAGCAGCCAAGATCGAGTGGCCCTAGGTAAAGCTTTCTTT
CASSQDRVALGKAFF
>few|TRBJ1-1|TRBV18|NA
TGTGCCAGCTCACCTCTCGGCCCAGGGACTGGGAACACTGAAGCTTTCTTT
CASSPLGPGTGNTEAFF
>few|TRBJ2-3|TRBV4-1|NA
TGCGCCAGCAGCCAAGATGGGGGAGTGGGGACGGCTTTGGGACCGCAGTATTTT
CASSQDGGVGTALGPQYF
>NA|TRBJ2-1|TRBV7-6|TRBD2
TGTGCCAGCAGCCCCTTAGGCGGGGGAAGCTCCTACAATGAGCAGTTCTTC
CASSPLGGGSSYNEQFF
>few|TRBJ1-1|TRBV5-1|NA
TGCGCCAGCAGCTTTCAGCCTAACACTGAAGCTTTCTTT
CASSFQPNTEAFF
>few|TRBJ2-4|TRBV6-5|TRBD1
TGTGCCAGCAGTTCCTACAGGGGGGCCAAAAACATTCAGTACTTC
CASSSYRGAKNIQYF
>NA|TRBJ2-2|TRBV7-2|NA
TGTGCCAGCAGCCGGGACGCGAACACCGGGGAGCTGTTTTTT
CASSRDANTGELFF
>NA|TRBJ1-1|TRBV5-1|NA
TGCGCCAGCAGCATGAATCGTGGGGGTCCCCCCACGAGGAACACTGAAGCTTTCTTT
CASSMNRGGPPTRNTEAFF
>NA|TRBJ2-4|TRBV20-1|NA
TGCAGTGCCATCCGCGCCGGGGGAGCCAAAAACATTCAGTACTTC
CSAIRAGGAKNIQYF
>many|TRBJ1-2|TRBV4-3|NA
TGCGCCAGCAGCCAAGATGTGCCAGGTGGAGGTGGCTACACCTTC
CASSQDVPGGGGYTF
>few|TRBJ1-3|TRBV9|NA
TGTGCCAGCAGCGCCCCGGGAAACACCATATATTTT
CASSAPGNTIYF
>NA|TRBJ2-6|TRBV7-2|TRBD1
TGTGCCAGCAGCCTTACAGGGGATGGGGCCAACGTCCTGACTTTC
CASSLTGDGANVLTF
>NA|TRBJ1-1|TRBV30|TRBD1
TGTGCCTGGAGTTGGGACAGACCTGAAGCTTTCTTT
CAWSWDRPEAFF
>NA|TRBJ1-4|TRBV12-3/TRBV12-4|NA
TGTGCCAGCAGCGCCTGGGATAATGAAAAACTGTTTTTT
CASSAWDNEKLFF
>NA|TRBJ2-4|TRBV11-2|NA
TGTGCCAGCAGTTTTGGACGATCTCAGTACTTC
CASSFGRSQYF
>few|TRBJ2-2|TRBV20-1|NA
TGCAGTGCTAGGGATATGGCGGGGTGGTCCGGGGAGCTGTTTTTT
CSARDMAGWSGELFF
>NA|TRBJ1-5|TRBV12-3/TRBV12-4|TRBD1
TGTGCCAGCAGAAGGACAGGGGATCAGCCCCAGCATTTT
CASRRTGDQPQHF
>few|TRBJ2-7|TRBV12-3/TRBV12-4|NA
TGTGCCAGCACCCGAGGAGGGATAACCTACGAGCAGTACTTC
CASTRGGITYEQYF
>NA|TRBJ2-5|TRBV7-2|TRBD1
TGTGCCAGCAATTCTATCCTTCTCAACAGGGGGCTCGGGACCCAGTACTTC
CASNSILLNRGLGTQYF
>few|TRBJ2-1|TRBV9|NA
TGTGCCAGCAGCGTAGAGAGAACCTCCTACAATGAGCAGTTCTTC
CASSVERTSYNEQFF
>NA|TRBJ1-6|TRBV19|TRBD1
TGTGCCAGTTCGACAGGGGTTGGAAATTCACCCCTCCACTTT
CASSTGVGNSPLHF
>NA|TRBJ1-1|TRBV5-1|NA
TGCGCCAGCAGCACCGTCGACATGCTGAACACTGAAGCTTTCTTT
CASSTVDMLNTEAFF
>NA|TRBJ2-3|TRBV12-3/TRBV12-4|TRBD2
TGTGCCAGCAGTTCCCCCAGCGGGGGGGCCCCAGATACGCAGTATTTT
CASSSPSGGAPDTQYF
>many|TRBJ2-7|TRBV4-2|NA
TGTGCCAGCAGCCAAGATCGGTACGAGCAGTACTTC
CASSQDRYEQYF
>few|TRBJ2-2|TRBV27|NA
TGTGCCAGCAGCGCCTCCTTTGCGCTCTCGAACACCGGGGAGCTGTTTTTT
CASSASFALSNTGELFF
>few|TRBJ2-7|TRBV5-6|TRBD1
TGTGCCAGCAGGCGGACAGGTGGCGACTACGAGCAGTACTTC
CASRRTGGDYEQYF
>few|TRBJ2-3|TRBV7-3|NA
TGTGCCAGCAGCCGAAAGGGGCGGACAGACCTCCCAGATACGCAGTATTTT
CASSRKGRTDLPDTQYF
>NA|TRBJ1-4|TRBV4-1|NA
TGCGCCAGCAGCCAGGACACAGGATTAAACGAGGAAAAACTGTTTTTT
CASSQDTGLNEEKLFF
>NA|TRBJ2-7|TRBV28|NA
TGTGCCAGCAGCTTGGGGAGCACGTCCTACGAGAAGTACTTC
CASSLGSTSYEKYF
>NA|TRBJ1-4|TRBV29-1|TRBD1
TGCAGCGTGTTCCAGGGGGCGAATGAAAAACTGTTTTTT
CSVFQGANEKLFF
>NA|TRBJ1-1|TRBV9|NA
TGTGCCAGCAGCGTTGGGCCGAACACTGAAGCTTTCTTT
CASSVGPNTEAFF
>few|TRBJ1-4|TRBV4-1|NA
TGCGCCAGCAGCCAAGTCAAGTATGAAGGGGAACTGTTTTTT
CASSQVKYEGELFF
>NA|TRBJ2-3|TRBV20-1|NA
TGCAGTGCTCCCCGGGGCCACGCAGATACGCAGTATTTT
CSAPRGHADTQYF
>NA|TRBJ1-2|TRBV11-2|NA
TGTGCCAGCAGCTCAATAGGGAACCCCAGGGTTAAAGCGGGCTACACCTTC
CASSSIGNPRVKAGYTF